Included here is one T cell receptor (beta chain) sequence, with context. Its antigen is unknown. V was shortened by 10 bases and J by 1 base, with 13 bases between the two germline ends. The germline V gene has CDR1 MNHEY and CDR2 SMNVEV (reference sequence). The CDR3 loop spans 13 amino acids. Some clones are missing from TCRdb's copy, which holds only in-frame ones; the method was immunoSEQ multiplex PCR. The repertoire has about 140,000 clones, approximately 85% of them found once; the top ten carry approximately 1.4%. The data belong to a study of cytomegalovirus exposure and HLA in healthy donors. General observations from the study: In vitro assays verified that a few CMV-associated chains recognized CMV antigens specifically.

The origin of this receptor is a woman in her 30s in good health and CMV-seronegative. The sample taken for sequencing was PBMCs. The chain has TRBV27 and TRBJ1-1; weak D call: TRBD1 (5 bases). The CDR3, as DNA: TGTGCCACAAAGCGGGGGGGGAACACTGAAGCTTTCTTT. This codes for CATKRGGNTEAFF.